This paragraph reports one T cell receptor beta chain. The data are from a study of Ad26.COV2.S vaccination and SARS-CoV-2 variants. The CDR3 totals 13 residues. Trimming removed 0 bases from V and 6 bases from J, with 7 bases in between. Germline V gives CDR1 SGHRS, CDR2 YFSETQ. Treatment of the sample: some 19 received Ad26.COV2.S at low or high dose, single or two shots; about 5 received placebo; per-sample allocation not given. The study sampled participants on day 63 after the first vaccine or placebo injection. Sequencing was performed with immunoSEQ multiplex PCR; in TCRdb, only in-frame clones are kept and a portion is missing. Of roughly 350,000 clones listed, about nine tenths are singletons.

The specimen comprised peripheral blood, sampled in a trial of Ad26.COV2.S vaccine versus placebo. This chain joins TRBV5-1 and TRBJ2-1; D gene uncertain. The source is a person between 18 and 65 years old who received the Ad26.COV2.S COVID-19 vaccine or a placebo. The CDR3: CASSLAASNEQFF. The CDR3 DNA sequence: TGCGCCAGCAGCTTGGCAGCTAGCAATGAGCAGTTCTTC.